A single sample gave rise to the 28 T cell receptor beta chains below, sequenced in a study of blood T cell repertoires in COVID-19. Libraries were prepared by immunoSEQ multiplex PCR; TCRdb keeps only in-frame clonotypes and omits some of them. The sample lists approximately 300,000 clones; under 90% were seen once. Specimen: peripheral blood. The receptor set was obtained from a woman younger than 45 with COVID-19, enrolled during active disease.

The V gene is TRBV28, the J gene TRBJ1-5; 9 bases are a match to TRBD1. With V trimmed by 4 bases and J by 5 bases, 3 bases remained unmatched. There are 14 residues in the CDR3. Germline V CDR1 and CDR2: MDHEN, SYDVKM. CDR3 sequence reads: CASSSGTGHQPQHF. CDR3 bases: TGTGCCAGCAGTTCCGGGACAGGGCATCAGCCCCAGCATTTT.

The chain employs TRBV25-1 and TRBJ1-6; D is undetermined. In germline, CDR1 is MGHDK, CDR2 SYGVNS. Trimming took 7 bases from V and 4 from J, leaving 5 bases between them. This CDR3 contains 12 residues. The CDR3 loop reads CASTQYNSPLHF. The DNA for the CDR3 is TGTGCCAGCACCCAATATAATTCACCCCTCCACTTT.

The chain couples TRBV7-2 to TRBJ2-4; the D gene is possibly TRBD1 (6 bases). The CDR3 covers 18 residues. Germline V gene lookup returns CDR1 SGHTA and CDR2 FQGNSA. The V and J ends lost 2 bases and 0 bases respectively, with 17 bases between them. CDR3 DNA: TGTGCCAGCAGCTTAAGCCAGGGGACCCTCCTAGCCAAAAACATTCAGTACTTC. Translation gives CASSLSQGTLLAKNIQYF. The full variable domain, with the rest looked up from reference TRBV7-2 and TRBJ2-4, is GAGVSQSPSNKVTEKGKDVELRCDPISGHTALYWYRQSLGQGLEFLIYFQGNSAPDKSGLPSDRFSAERTGGSVSTLTIQRTQQEDSAVYLCASSLSQGTLLAKNIQYFGAGTRLSVL.

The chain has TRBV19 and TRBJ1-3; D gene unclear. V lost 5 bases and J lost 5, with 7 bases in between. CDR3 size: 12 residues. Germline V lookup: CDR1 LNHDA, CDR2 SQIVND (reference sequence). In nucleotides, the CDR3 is TGTGCCAGTAGTTTACAGAGAAACACCATATATTTT. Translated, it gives CASSLQRNTIYF.

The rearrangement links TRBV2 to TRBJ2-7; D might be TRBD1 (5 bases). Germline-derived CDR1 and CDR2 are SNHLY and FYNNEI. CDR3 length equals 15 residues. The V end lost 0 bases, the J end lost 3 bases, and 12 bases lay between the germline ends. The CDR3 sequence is CASSEADSWGYEQYF. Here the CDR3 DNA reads TGTGCCAGCAGTGAAGCCGACAGTTGGGGCTACGAGCAGTACTTC.

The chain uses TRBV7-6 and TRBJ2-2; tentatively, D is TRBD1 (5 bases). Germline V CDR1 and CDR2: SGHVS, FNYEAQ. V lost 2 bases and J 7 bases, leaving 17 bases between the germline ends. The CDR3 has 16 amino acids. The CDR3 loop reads CASSLFQSRVVGELFF. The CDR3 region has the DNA TGTGCCAGCAGCTTATTTCAGTCCAGGGTCGTCGGGGAGCTGTTTTTT.

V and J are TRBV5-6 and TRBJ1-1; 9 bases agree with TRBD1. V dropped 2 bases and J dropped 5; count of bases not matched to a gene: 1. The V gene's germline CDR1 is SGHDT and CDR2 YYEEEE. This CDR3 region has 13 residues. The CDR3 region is CASSLDRGTEAFF. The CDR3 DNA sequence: TGTGCCAGCAGCTTAGACAGGGGGACTGAAGCTTTCTTT. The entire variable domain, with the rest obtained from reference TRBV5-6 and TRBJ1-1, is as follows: DAGVTQSPTHLIKTRGQQVTLRCSPKSGHDTVSWYQQALGQGPQFIFQYYEEEERQRGNFPDRFSGHQFPNYSSELNVNALLLGDSALYLCASSLDRGTEAFFGQGTRLTVV.

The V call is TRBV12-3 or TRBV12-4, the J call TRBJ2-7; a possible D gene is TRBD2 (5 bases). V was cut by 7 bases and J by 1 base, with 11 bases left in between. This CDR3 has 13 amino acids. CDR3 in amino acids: CASTRTESYEQYF. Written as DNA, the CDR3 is TGTGCCAGCACTCGGACTGAGTCCTACGAGCAGTACTTC.

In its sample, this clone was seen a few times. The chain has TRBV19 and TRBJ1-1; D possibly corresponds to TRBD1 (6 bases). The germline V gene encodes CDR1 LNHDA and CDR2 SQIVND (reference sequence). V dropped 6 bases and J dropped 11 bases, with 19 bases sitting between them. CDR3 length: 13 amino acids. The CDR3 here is CASRTLGAVEAFF. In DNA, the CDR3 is TGTGCCAGTAGGACATTGGGGGCAGTGGAGGCTTTCTTT.

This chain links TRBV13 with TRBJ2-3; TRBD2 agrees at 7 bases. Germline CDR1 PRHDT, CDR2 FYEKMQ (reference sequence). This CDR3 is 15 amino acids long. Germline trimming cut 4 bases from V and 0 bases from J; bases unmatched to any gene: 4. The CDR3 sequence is CASSSLGGSTDTQYF. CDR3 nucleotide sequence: TGTGCCAGCAGCTCACTCGGGGGGAGCACAGATACGCAGTATTTT.

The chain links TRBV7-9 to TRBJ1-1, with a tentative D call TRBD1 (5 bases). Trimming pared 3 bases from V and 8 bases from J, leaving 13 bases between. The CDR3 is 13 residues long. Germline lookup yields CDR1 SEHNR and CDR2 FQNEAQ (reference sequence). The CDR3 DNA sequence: TGTGCCAGCAGCTTGGGCCAGGGTTCCGAAGCTTTCTTT. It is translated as CASSLGQGSEAFF.

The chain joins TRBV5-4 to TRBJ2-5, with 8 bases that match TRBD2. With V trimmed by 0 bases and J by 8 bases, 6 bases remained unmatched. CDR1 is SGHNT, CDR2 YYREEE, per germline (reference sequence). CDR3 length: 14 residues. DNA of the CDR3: TGTGCCAGCAGCTTGGGGACTAGCCCCCAAACCCAGTACTTC. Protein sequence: CASSLGTSPQTQYF.

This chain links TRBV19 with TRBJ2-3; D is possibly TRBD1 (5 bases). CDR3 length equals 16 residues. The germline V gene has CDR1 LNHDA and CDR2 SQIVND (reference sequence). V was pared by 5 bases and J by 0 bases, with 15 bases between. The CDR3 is CASSGMGPTSTDTQYF. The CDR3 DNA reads TGTGCCAGTAGTGGGATGGGGCCGACCAGCACAGATACGCAGTATTTT.

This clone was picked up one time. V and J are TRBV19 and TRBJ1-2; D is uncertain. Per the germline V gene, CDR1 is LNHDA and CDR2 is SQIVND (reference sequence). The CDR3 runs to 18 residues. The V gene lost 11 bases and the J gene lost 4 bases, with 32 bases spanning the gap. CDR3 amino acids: CASLEAGGAVKRAYGYTF. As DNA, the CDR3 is TGTGCCTCTTTGGAGGCCGGAGGAGCAGTCAAGAGGGCCTATGGCTACACCTTC.

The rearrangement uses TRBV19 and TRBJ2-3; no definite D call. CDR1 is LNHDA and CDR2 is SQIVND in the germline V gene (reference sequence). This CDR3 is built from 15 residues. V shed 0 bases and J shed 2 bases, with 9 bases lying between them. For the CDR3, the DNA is TGTGCCAGTAGTATAGATCGGAGCCTCACAGATACGCAGTATTTT. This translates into CASSIDRSLTDTQYF.

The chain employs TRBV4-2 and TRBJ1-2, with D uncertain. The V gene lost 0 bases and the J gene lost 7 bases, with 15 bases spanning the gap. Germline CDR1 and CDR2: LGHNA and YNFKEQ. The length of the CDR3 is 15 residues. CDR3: CASSQDERFTRGYTF. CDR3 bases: TGTGCCAGCAGCCAAGATGAGAGGTTTACTCGTGGCTACACCTTC.

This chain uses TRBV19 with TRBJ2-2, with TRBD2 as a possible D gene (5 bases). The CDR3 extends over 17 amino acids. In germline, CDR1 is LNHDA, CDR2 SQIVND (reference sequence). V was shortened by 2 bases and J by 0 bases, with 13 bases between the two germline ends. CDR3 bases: TGTGCCAGTAGTATAAGCGGCGGGTTGGCGAACACCGGGGAGCTGTTTTTT. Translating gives CASSISGGLANTGELFF.

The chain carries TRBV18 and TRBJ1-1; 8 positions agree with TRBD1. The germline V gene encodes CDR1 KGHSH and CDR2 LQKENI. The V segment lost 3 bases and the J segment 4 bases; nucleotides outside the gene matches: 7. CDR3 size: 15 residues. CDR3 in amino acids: CASSPVTGVSTEAFF. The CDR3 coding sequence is TGTGCCAGCTCACCGGTGACAGGGGTGAGCACTGAAGCTTTCTTT.

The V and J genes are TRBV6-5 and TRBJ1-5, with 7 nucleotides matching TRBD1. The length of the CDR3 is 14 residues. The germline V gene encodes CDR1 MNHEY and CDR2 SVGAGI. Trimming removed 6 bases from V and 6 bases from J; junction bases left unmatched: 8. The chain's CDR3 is CASSRQGPSQPQHF. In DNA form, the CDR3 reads TGTGCCAGCAGCCGACAGGGACCAAGTCAGCCCCAGCATTTT.

Here the CDR3 reads CASSLQGAYEQYF. CDR3 nucleotide sequence: TGTGCCAGCAGCCTACAGGGCGCCTACGAGCAGTACTTC. V is TRBV3-1 (or the pseudogene TRBV3-2) and J is TRBJ2-7, with TRBD1 as a possible D gene (6 bases). The CDR3 consists of 13 residues. Per germline, CDR1 LGHDT and CDR2 YNNKEL (reference sequence). V lost 4 bases and J lost 2, with 9 bases in between.

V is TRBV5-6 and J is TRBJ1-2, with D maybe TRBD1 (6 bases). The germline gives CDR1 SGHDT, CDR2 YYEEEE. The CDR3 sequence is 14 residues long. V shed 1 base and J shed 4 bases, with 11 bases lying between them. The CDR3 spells CASSLNLGAYGYTF. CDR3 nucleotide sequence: TGTGCCAGCAGCTTGAATTTGGGGGCCTATGGCTACACCTTC.

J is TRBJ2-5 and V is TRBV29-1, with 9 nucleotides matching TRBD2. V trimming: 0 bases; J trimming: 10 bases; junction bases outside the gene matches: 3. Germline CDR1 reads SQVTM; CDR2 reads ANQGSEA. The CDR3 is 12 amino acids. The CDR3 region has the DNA TGCAGCGTTGAAGAGGGACTAGCAATCCAGTACTTC. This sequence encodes CSVEEGLAIQYF.

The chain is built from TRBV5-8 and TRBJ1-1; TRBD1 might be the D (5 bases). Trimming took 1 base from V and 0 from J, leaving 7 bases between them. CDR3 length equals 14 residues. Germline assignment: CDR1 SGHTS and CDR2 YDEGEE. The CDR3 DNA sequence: TGTGCCAGCAGCTTGCGACAGTTGAACACTGAAGCTTTCTTT. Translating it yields CASSLRQLNTEAFF.

CDR3 nucleotide sequence: TGCAGCGTTACACAGGGGACAGATACGCAGTATTTT. This gives the protein CSVTQGTDTQYF. This chain uses TRBV29-1 with TRBJ2-3, with TRBD1 matching over 7 bases. From germline, CDR1 is SQVTM and CDR2 ANQGSEA. The CDR3 spans 12 residues. V lost 5 bases and J lost 3; bases outside the gene matches: 2.

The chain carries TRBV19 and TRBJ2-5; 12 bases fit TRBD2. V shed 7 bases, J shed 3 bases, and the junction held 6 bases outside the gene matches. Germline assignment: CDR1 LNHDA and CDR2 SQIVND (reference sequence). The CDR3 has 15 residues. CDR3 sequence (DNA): TGTGCCAGTACAAGGACTAGCGGGGCCAAAGAGACCCAGTACTTC. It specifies CASTRTSGAKETQYF.

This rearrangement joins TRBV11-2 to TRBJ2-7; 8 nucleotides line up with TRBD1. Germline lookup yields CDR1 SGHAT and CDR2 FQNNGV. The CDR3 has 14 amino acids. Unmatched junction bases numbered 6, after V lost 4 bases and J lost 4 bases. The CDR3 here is CASSYRQGWYEQYV. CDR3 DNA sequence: TGTGCCAGCAGCTACCGACAGGGGTGGTACGAGCAGTACGTC.

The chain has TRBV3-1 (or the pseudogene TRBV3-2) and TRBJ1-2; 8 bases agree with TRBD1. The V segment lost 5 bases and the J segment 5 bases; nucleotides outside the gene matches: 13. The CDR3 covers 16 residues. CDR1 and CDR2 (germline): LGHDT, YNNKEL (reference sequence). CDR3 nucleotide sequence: TGTGCCAGCAGCAGAATTGTGGGGACAGGAACTTATGGCTACACCTTC. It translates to CASSRIVGTGTYGYTF.

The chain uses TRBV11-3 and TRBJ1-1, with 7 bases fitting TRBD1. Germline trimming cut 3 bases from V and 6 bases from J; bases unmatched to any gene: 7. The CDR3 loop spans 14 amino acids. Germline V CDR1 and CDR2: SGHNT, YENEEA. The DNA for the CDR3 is TGTGCCAGCAGCTTTGTAGGGACAGACCCTGAAGCTTTCTTT. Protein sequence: CASSFVGTDPEAFF.